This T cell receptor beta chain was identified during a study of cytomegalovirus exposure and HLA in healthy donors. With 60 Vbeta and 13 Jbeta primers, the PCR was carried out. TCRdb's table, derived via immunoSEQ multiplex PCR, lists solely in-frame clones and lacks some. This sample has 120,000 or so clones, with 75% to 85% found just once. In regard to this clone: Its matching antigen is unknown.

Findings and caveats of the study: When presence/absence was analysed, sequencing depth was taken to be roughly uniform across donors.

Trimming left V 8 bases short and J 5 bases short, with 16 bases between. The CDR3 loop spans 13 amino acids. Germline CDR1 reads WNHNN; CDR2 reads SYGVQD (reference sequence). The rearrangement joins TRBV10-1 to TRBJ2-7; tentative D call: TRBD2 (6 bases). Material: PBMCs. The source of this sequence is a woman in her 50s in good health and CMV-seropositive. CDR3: CASSEGLEHEQYF. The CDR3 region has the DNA TGCGCCAGCTCGGAGGGTTTGGAACACGAGCAGTACTTC.